This T cell receptor beta chain was observed in a study of blood T cell repertoires in COVID-19. Overall study context: Samples representing acute and convalescent COVID-19 were sourced from the United States, Italy and Spain.

This table comes from immunoSEQ multiplex PCR, and its TCRdb copy is limited to in-frame clones, with some not included. The repertoire holds about 230,000 clones, with around 83% as singletons. CDR1 is SGHNT and CDR2 is YYREEE in the germline V gene (reference sequence). CDR3 length: 15 amino acids. J gave up 2 bases and V 4 bases, and 8 bases lay outside the gene matches. The clonotype comes from a man aged 35-49 years with active or convalescent COVID-19. V is TRBV5-4 and J is TRBJ1-2; 7 bases agree with TRBD1. Material: peripheral blood. CDR3 DNA sequence: TGTGCCAGCAGCCCAGGGACAGCGATAAACTATGGCTACACCTTC. Translated, it gives CASSPGTAINYGYTF. Filled out from reference TRBV5-4 and TRBJ1-2, the complete variable domain reads ETGVTQSPTHLIKTRGQQVTLRCSSQSGHNTVSWYQQALGQGPQFIFQYYREEENGRGNFPPRFSGLQFPNYSSELNVNALELDDSALYLCASSPGTAINYGYTFGSGTRLTVV.